This T cell receptor beta chain was recovered during a study of T cells in Graves' hyperthyroidism and ophthalmopathy. Amplification of TCR beta CDR3 regions was performed using RNA transcripts as template. In the first-round RT-PCR of the TCR CDR3, the HTBI primer set was used. TCRdb re-called the multiplex PCR reads through MiXCR, storing one row per CDR3 protein. The data hold 300,000 to 350,000 distinct CDR3 sequences, with approximately 22% observed a single time. This clonotype was observed at least ten times. The length of the CDR3 is 10 residues. V lost 9 bases and J 4 bases, leaving 5 bases between the germline ends. Germline lookup yields CDR1 SGHRS and CDR2 YFSETQ. A lack of ophthalmopathy progression within 18 months defined stable Graves' hyperthyroidism.

The sequence was obtained from a woman between 50 and 59 years old with Graves' hyperthyroidism. The sequencing sample was made of blood. This chain connects TRBV5-1 to TRBJ1-5; D ambiguous. This chain's CDR3 is CATPNQPQHF. As DNA, the CDR3 is TGCGCCACCCCAAATCAGCCCCAGCATTTT.